The present T cell receptor beta chain was sequenced within a study of Graves' ophthalmopathy and Graves' hyperthyroidism. This clonotype showed up many times. Hyperthyroidism patients, aged 18 to 65, were newly diagnosed, under 2 months' duration. Researchers turned away patients with other autoimmune diseases, uncontrolled infections, pregnancy or lactation. The authors diagnosed from clinical symptoms, serum thyroxine, TRAb, thyroid ultrasound and orbital computed tomography. Investigators amplified TCR beta CDR3 regions from RNA transcripts. First-round RT-PCR with HTBI primers preceded a second-round multiplex PCR. MiXCR, applied by TCRdb to the multiplex PCR reads, yields one record per CDR3 protein. The data show over 500,000 distinct CDR3 sequences, 22% seen once. The CDR3 contains 16 residues. Germline CDR1 reads DFQATT; CDR2 reads SNEGSKA (reference sequence). Trimming pared 3 bases from V and 8 bases from J, leaving 20 bases between.

J is TRBJ1-6 and V is TRBV20-1; D is perhaps TRBD1 (5 bases). The sequenced sample consisted of peripheral blood. The receptor comes from a woman aged 18-35 years with stable Graves' hyperthyroidism. Some clones in this sample may be carry-over from other donors' samples. The CDR3 bases are TGCAGTGCTAGCCGCTCTTACCAGGGTAGCGATTCACCCCTCCACTTT. This sequence encodes CSASRSYQGSDSPLHF.